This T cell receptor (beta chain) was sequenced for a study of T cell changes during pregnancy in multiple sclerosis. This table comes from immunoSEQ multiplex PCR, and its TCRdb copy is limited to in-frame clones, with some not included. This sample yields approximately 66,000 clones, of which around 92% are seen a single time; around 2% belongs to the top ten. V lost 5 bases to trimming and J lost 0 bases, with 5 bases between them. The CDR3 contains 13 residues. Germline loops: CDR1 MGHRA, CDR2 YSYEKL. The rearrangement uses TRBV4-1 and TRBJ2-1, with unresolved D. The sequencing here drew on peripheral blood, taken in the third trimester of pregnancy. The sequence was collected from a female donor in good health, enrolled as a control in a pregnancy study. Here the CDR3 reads CASSIYSYNEQFF. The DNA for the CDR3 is TGCGCCAGCAGCATATACTCCTACAATGAGCAGTTCTTC.